The source of this T cell receptor beta chain is a study of T cells after yellow fever vaccination. Whole-study context: SMART-Seq v4 Ultra Low Input prepared the low-cell-number fractions.

Findings of the study overall: Detected again after the booster were most primary-vaccination clones, at 95% to 98% CD4 and 80% to 90% CD8.

This clonotype appeared a few times. Its antigen is unknown. One entry per CDR3 protein results from TCRdb running MiXCR on the 5' RACE reads. The data show approximately 550,000 distinct CDR3 sequences, about a fifth seen once. Trimming shortened V by 8 bases and J by 10 bases, and 12 bases separated the two germline ends. This CDR3 is 11 amino acids long. The TCR comes from a man under 40 who received the YFV17D yellow fever vaccine. Sequenced material: PBMCs, taken 15 days after the yellow fever booster vaccination. The gene calls are TRBV12-3 or TRBV12-4 and TRBJ2-1, with D unresolved. The CDR3 spells CASCTRGEQFF. DNA of the CDR3: TGTGCCAGCTGTACGCGTGGGGAGCAGTTCTTC.